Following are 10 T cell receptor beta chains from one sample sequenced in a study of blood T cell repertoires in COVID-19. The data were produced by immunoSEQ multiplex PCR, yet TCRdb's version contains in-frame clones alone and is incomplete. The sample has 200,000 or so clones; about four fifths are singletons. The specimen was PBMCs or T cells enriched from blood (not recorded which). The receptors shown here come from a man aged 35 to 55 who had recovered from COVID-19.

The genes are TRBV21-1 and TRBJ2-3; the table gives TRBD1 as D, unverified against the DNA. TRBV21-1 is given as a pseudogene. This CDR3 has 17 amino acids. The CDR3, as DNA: TGTGCCAGCAGCAAAGAGGGGGGACAGATAGGCACAGATACGCAGTATTTT. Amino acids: CASSKEGGQIGTDTQYF.

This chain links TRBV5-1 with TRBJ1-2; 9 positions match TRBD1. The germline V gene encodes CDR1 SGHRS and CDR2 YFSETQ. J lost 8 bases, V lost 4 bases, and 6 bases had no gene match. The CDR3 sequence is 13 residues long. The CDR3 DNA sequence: TGCGCCAGCAGCGTGGGACAGGGTGCGGGCTACACCTTC. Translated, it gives CASSVGQGAGYTF.

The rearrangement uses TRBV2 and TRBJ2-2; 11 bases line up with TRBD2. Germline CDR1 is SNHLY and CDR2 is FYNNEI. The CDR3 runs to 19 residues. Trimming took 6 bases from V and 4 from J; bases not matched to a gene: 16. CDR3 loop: CASRAYSGGAVRRTGELFF. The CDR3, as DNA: TGTGCCAGCAGGGCTTATAGCGGGGGGGCCGTTAGACGCACCGGGGAGCTGTTTTTT.

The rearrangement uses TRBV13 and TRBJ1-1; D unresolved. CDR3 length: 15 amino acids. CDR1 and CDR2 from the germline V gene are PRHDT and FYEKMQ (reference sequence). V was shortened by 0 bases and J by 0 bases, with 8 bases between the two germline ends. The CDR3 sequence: CASSLGRLMNTEAFF. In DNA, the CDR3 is TGTGCCAGCAGCTTAGGCCGACTTATGAACACTGAAGCTTTCTTT.

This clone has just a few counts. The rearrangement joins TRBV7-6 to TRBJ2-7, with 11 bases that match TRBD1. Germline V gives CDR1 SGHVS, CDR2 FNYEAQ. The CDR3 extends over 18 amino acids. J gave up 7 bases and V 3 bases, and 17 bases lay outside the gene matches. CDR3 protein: CASSLRLPGQGVLGEQYF. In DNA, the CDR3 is TGTGCCAGCAGCTTGCGCCTACCGGGACAGGGGGTCCTTGGAGAGCAGTACTTC. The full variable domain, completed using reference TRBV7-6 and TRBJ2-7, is GAGVSQSPRYKVTKRGQDVALRCDPISGHVSLYWYRQALGQGPEFLTYFNYEAQQDKSGLPNDRFSAERPEGSISTLTIQRTEQRDSAMYRCASSLRLPGQGVLGEQYFGPGTRLTVT.

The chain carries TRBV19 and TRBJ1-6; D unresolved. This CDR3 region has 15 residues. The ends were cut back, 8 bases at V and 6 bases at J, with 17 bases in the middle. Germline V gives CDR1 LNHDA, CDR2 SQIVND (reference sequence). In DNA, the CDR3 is TGTGCCAGTCCCTCCGGGGTTAAAGGTAATTCACCCCTCCACTTT. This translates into CASPSGVKGNSPLHF.

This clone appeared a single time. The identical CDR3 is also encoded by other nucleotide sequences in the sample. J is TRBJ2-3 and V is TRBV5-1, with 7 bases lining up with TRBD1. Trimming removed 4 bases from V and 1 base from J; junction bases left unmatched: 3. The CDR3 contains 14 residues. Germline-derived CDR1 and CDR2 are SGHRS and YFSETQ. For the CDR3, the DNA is TGCGCCAGCAGCAGAGACAGGGGCACAGATACGCAGTATTTT. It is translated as CASSRDRGTDTQYF.

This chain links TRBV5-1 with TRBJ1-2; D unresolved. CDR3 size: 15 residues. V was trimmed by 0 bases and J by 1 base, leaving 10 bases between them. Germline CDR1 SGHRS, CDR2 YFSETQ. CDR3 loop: CASSLEELGNYGYTF. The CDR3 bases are TGCGCCAGCAGCTTGGAGGAGCTGGGTAACTATGGCTACACCTTC.

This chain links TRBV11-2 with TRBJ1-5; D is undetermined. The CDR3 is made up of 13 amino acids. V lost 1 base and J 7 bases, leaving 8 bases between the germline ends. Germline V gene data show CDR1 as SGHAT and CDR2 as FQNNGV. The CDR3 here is CASSLGGRQPQHF. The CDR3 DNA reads TGTGCCAGCAGCTTAGGTGGGCGACAGCCCCAGCATTTT.

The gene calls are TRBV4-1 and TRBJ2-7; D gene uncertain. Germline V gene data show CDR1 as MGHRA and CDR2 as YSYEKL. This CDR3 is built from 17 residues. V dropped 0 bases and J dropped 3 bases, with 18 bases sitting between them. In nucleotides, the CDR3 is TGCGCCAGCAGCCAAGAACCGCCAGCGACGACCCGCTACGAGCAGTACTTC. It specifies CASSQEPPATTRYEQYF.